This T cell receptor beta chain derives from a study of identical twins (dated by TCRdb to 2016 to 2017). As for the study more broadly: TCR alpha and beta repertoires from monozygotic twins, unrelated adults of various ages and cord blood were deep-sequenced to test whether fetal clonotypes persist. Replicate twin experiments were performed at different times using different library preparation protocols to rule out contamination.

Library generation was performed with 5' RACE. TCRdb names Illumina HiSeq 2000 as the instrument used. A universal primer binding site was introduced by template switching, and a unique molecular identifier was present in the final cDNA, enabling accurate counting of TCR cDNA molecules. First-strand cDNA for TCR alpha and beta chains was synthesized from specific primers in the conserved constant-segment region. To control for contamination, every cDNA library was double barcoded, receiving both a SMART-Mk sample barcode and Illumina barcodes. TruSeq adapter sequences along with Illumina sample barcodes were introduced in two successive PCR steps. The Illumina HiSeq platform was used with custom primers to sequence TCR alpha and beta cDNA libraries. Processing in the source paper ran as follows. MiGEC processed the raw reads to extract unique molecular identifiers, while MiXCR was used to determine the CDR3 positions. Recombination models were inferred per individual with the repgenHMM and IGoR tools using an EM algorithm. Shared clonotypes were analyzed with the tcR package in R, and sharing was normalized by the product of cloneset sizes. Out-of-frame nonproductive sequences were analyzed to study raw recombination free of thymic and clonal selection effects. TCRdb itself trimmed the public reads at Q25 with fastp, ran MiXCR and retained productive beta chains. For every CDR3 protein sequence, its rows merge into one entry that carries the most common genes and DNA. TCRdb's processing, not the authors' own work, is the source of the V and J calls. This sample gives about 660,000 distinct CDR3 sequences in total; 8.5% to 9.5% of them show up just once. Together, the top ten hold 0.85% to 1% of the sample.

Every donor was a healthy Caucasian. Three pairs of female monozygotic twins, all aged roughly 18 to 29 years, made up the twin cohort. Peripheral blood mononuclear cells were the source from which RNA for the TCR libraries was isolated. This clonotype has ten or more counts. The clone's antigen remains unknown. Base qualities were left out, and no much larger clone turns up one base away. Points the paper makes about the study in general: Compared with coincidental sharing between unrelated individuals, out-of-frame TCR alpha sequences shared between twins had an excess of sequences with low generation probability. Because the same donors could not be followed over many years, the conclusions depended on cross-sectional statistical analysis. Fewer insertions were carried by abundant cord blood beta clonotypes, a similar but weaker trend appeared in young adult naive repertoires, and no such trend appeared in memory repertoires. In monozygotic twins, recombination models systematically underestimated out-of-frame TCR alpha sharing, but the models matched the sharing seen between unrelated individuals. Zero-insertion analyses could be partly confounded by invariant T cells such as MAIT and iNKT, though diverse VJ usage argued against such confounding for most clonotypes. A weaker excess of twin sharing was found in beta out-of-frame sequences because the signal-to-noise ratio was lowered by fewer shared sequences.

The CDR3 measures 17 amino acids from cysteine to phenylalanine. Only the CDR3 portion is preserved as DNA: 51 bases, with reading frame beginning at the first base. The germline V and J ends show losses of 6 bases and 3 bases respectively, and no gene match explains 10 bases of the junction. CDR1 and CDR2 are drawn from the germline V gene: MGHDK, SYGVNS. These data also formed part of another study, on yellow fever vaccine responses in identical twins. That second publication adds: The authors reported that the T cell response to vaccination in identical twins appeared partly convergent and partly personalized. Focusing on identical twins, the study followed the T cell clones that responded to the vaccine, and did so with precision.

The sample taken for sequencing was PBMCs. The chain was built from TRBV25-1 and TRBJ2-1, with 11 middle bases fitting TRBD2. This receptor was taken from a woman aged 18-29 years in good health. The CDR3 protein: CASRLAGDSGGYNEQFF. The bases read TGTGCCAGCAGACTAGCGGGAGATTCGGGGGGCTACAATGAGCAGTTCTTC.